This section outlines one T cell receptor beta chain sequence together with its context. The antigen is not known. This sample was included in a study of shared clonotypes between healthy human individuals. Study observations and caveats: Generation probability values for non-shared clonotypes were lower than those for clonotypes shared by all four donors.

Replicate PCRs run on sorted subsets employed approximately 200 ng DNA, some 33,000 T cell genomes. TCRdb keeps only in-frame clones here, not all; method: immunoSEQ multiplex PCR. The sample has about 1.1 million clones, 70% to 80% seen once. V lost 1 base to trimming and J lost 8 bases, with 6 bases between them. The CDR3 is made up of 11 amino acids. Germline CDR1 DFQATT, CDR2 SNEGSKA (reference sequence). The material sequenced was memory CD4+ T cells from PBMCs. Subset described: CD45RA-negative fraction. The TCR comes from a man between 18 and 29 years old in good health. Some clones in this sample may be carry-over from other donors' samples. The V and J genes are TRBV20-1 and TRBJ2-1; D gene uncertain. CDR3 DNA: TGCAGTGCTAGAGGTTTGGATGAGCAGTTCTTC. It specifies CSARGLDEQFF.